A single sample gave rise to the 9 T cell receptor beta chains below, sequenced in a study of cytomegalovirus exposure and HLA in healthy donors (dated by TCRdb to the late 2010s). The library was built by means of the immunoSEQ multiplex PCR assay. TCRdb re-hosts the immuneACCESS table, in-frame sequences only. Its copies lack some clones; in the studies checked, an unresolved V gene accounts for under half of them, and the cause for the rest is not known. Within this sample are about 140,000 clones, with around four fifths of them counted one time only. 30% of the sample rests with the top ten. The sequenced material came from PBMCs. The receptors shown here come from a man aged 30 to 45 in good health and CMV-seropositive.

The gene calls are TRBV18 and TRBJ1-2; D is perhaps TRBD1 (5 bases). The V and J ends lost 6 bases and 6 bases respectively, with 26 bases between them. The CDR3 is 17 residues long. The germline gives CDR1 KGHSH, CDR2 LQKENI. DNA of the CDR3: TGTGCCAGCTCCCCCCTTACAACAGGCGCCCCTATAGATGGCTACACCTTC. Amino acids: CASSPLTTGAPIDGYTF.

This chain joins TRBV5-1 and TRBJ2-5, with TRBD2 as a possible D gene (6 bases). The germline CDR1 and CDR2 sequences are SGHRS and YFSETQ. The CDR3 is 15 amino acids. Deletions cut 5 bases from V and 5 bases from J, with 19 bases between. The CDR3 protein is CASSQSPGLPETQYF. The DNA of the CDR3 is TGCGCCAGCAGTCAAAGCCCGGGACTTCCGGAGACCCAGTACTTC.

This rearrangement joins TRBV11-2 to TRBJ2-7; unclear D gene. CDR1 and CDR2 from the germline V gene are SGHAT and FQNNGV. The CDR3 runs 13 residues. Trimming pared 1 base from V and 9 bases from J, leaving 13 bases between. In DNA form, the CDR3 reads TGTGCCAGCAGCTTAGGCCCTGACATCGGGCAGTACTTC. Its protein product is CASSLGPDIGQYF.

The CDR3 loop reads CSVLPTGYEQYF. The CDR3, as DNA: TGCAGCGTTCTCCCCACTGGCTACGAGCAGTACTTC. The chain joins TRBV29-1 to TRBJ2-7; no firm D call. Trimming took 5 bases from V and 3 from J, leaving 11 bases between them. CDR3 length: 12 residues. From germline, CDR1 is SQVTM and CDR2 ANQGSEA.

The genes are TRBV6-1 and TRBJ1-2; TRBD1 agrees at 7 bases. With V trimmed by 4 bases and J by 5 bases, 10 bases remained unmatched. CDR1 MNHNS and CDR2 SASEGT come from the germline V gene. This CDR3 is built from 15 residues. The CDR3 loop reads CASSAARGTVYGYTF. CDR3 bases: TGTGCCAGCAGTGCGGCCCGAGGGACAGTATATGGCTACACCTTC.

The genes are TRBV5-4 and TRBJ2-7, with TRBD1 matching over 8 bases. Germline V gene data show CDR1 as SGHNT and CDR2 as YYREEE (reference sequence). The CDR3 runs 15 residues. With V trimmed by 3 bases and J by 3 bases, 8 bases remained unmatched. The CDR3 here is CASSSPTGANYEQYF. The CDR3 DNA sequence: TGTGCCAGCAGCTCCCCGACAGGGGCTAACTACGAGCAGTACTTC.

This chain connects TRBV19 to TRBJ1-3; D not resolved. This CDR3 has 18 residues. V was pared by 7 bases and J by 0 bases, with 22 bases between. The germline V gene has CDR1 LNHDA and CDR2 SQIVND (reference sequence). The chain's CDR3 is CASKHRRTTGISGNTIYF. DNA of the CDR3: TGTGCCAGTAAACACAGACGAACGACCGGGATCTCTGGAAACACCATATATTTT.

The chain links TRBV9 to TRBJ2-3; D unclear. CDR1 is SGDLS, CDR2 YYNGEE, per germline. The germline V and J ends were trimmed by 2 bases and 0 bases, with 7 bases remaining between them. This CDR3 has 14 residues. This chain's CDR3 is CASSVRASTDTQYF. The DNA for the CDR3 is TGTGCCAGCAGCGTCCGCGCTAGCACAGATACGCAGTATTTT.

V usage is TRBV19 and J usage is TRBJ1-2; 10 nucleotides align to TRBD1. The CDR3 extends over 16 amino acids. The ends lost 2 bases at V and 4 bases at J; junction bases unmatched: 7. CDR1 LNHDA and CDR2 SQIVND come from the germline V gene (reference sequence). CDR3 sequence reads: CASSISPGQGPYGYTF. CDR3 in DNA: TGTGCCAGTAGTATATCACCGGGACAGGGGCCCTATGGCTACACCTTC.